The T cell receptor beta chain under discussion was sequenced for a study of cytotoxic CD8 clonotypes in ibrutinib-treated CLL. Per germline, CDR1 ENHRY and CDR2 SYGVKD. Losses at the gene ends were 8 bases for V and 3 bases for J; bases not matched to a gene: 3. This CDR3 has 15 residues. Worth noting for this clone: Antigen: not known.

Overall study results and limits: Investigators sampled sustained-remission and progressing patients at differing times. Relative to age-matched healthy donors, clonality at baseline was higher, and it tracked circulating CD8+ T-cell counts. Before falling back toward baseline at progression, clonality had risen at the time of ibrutinib response.

The assay was immunoSEQ multiplex PCR, and TCRdb's table has in-frame clones only and misses some. The data contain about 140,000 clones, around 80% of them singletons. This TCR was recovered from a human donor with chronic lymphocytic leukemia. Specimen: PBMCs, collected after 36 months of ibrutinib treatment. This chain links TRBV10-3 with TRBJ2-2, with 13 bases that match TRBD2. The CDR3 coding sequence is TGTGCCATCCGGGGGACTAGCGGGGACACCGGGGAGCTGTTTTTT. Translated: CAIRGTSGDTGELFF.